This T cell receptor (beta chain) derives from a study of radiotherapy plus CTLA-4 blockade in lung cancer. Study context: With around 30% of patients having disease control, objective responses were seen in 15% to 20%. Regarding the study as a whole: Tumor-origin TCR clones grew in blood after radiotherapy plus ipilimumab. Response, reportedly, was best predicted by interferon-beta along with early blood T cell clone dynamics.

Treatment of patients with chemo-refractory metastatic non-small-cell lung cancer consisted of focal radiation plus CTLA-4 blockade with ipilimumab. The CDR3 runs 14 residues. With 2 bases clipped from V and 2 bases from J, the junction kept 3 bases outside the gene matches. Germline CDR1 SGHTA, CDR2 FQGNSA. A note on this clone: Its antigen is not known.

Some clones are missing from TCRdb's copy, which holds only in-frame ones; the method was immunoSEQ multiplex PCR. The sample lists about 57,000 clones, approximately 80% occurring once. The specimen comprised peripheral blood, sampled from a patient treated with radiotherapy plus ipilimumab. The chain is built from TRBV7-2 and TRBJ2-7, with 7 positions matching TRBD1. The sequence was collected from a human donor with non-small cell lung cancer who had a complete response to radiotherapy plus ipilimumab. This CDR3 reads CASSLHRGTYEQYF. The CDR3 DNA reads TGTGCCAGCAGCTTACACAGGGGAACCTACGAGCAGTACTTC.